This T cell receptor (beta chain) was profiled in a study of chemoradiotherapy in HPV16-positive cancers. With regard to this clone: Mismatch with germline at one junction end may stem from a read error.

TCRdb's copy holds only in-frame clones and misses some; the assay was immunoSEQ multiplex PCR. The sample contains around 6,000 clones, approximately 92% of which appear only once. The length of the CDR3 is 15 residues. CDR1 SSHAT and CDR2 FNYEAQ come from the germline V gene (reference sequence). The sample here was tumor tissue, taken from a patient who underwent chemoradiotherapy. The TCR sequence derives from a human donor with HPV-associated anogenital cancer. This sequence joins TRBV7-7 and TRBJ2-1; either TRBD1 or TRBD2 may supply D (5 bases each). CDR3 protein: CASSTRLGANNEQFF. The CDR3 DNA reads TGTGCTAGCAGCACCCGACTCGGGGCGAACAATGAGCAGTTCTTC. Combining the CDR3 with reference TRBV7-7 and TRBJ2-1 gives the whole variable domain GAGVSQSPRYKVTKRGQDVTLRCDPISSHATLYWYQQALGQGPEFLTYFNYEAQPDKSGLPSDRFSAERPEGSISTLTIQRTEQRDSAMYRCASSTRLGANNEQFFGPGTRLTVL.